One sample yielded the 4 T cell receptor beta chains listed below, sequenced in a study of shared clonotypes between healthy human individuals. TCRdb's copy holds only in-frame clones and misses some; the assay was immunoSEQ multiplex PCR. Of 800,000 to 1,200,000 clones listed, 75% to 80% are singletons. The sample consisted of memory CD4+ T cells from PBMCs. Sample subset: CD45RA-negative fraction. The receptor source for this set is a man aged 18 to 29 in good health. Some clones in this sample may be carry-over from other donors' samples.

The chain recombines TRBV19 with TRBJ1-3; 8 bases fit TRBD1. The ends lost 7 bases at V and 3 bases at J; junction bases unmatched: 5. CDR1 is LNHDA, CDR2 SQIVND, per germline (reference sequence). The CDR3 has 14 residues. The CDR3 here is CASTMTGDGNTIYF. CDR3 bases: TGTGCCAGTACCATGACAGGGGATGGAAACACCATATATTTT.

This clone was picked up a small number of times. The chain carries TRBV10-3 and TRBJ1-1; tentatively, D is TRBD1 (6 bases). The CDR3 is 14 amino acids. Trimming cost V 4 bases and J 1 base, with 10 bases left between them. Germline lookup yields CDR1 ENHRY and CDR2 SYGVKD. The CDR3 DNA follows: TGTGCCATCAGTGTCGACAGGTCGAACACTGAAGCTTTCTTT. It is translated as CAISVDRSNTEAFF.

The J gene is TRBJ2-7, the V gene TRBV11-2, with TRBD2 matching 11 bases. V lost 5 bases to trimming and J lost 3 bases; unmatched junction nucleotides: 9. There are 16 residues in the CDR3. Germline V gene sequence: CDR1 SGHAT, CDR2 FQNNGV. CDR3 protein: CASSPLLAGGFYEQYF. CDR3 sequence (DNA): TGTGCCAGCAGCCCCCTGCTAGCGGGAGGTTTCTACGAGCAGTACTTC.

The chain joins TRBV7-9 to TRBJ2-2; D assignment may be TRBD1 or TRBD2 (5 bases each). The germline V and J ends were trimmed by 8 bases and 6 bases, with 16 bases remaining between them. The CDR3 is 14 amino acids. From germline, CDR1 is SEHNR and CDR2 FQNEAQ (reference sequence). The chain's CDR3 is CASPAGGGPGELFF. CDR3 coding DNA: TGTGCCAGCCCCGCGGGTGGGGGACCCGGGGAGCTGTTTTTT.